This TCR beta chain was captured by sequencing in a study of identical twins. The CDR3 length is 16 residues. The germline CDR1 and CDR2 sequences are KGHDR and SFDVKD. Trimming pared 3 bases from V and 8 bases from J, leaving 16 bases between. As concerns this clonotype: A read error may explain this, as a much larger clone is one base away. Here the CDR3 omits its conserved ending phenylalanine or tryptophan, so a read error is the likely source.

Everyone who gave samples was a healthy Caucasian. TCRdb ran MiXCR on the 5' RACE reads and lists one entry per CDR3 protein. The sample yields some 790,000 distinct CDR3 sequences, around a sixth seen once. The same specimen was also included in a second study, on T cells expressing NK-cell markers. From that second work: From sorted CD3+CD56+NKG2C+, CD3+CD56+NKG2C- and CD3+CD56-NKG2C+ T cells came the TCR beta repertoires.

Specimen: PBMCs. The rearrangement uses TRBV24-1 and TRBJ1-6, with unresolved D. This sequence originates from a woman aged 18-29 years in good health. The CDR3 sequence: CATSDATLGPYSPLHV. The CDR3 DNA reads TGTGCCACCAGTGATGCGACTCTCGGCCCCTATTCACCCCTCCACGTT.